The T cell receptor beta chain under discussion was sequenced for a study of vaccination and CD4 T cells after COVID-19. The overall study: The makeup of the convalescents was six males and four females, two of them Hispanic.

This clonotype appeared a single time. Antigen: not known. An Oncomine TCR Beta short-read assay was used to sequence the DNA from cultured CD4+ T cells. MiXCR, applied by TCRdb to the PCR reads, yields one record per CDR3 protein. The table records approximately 16,000 distinct CDR3 sequences, under 75% of them present only once. Noted treatment: approximately 9-day PBMC culture with coronavirus spike peptide pools or control peptides (ViraFEST assay). Germline V gene lookup returns CDR1 SQVTM and CDR2 ANQGSEA. With 5 bases clipped from V and 4 bases from J, the junction kept 8 bases outside the gene matches. The CDR3 covers 15 residues.

Source material: CD4+ T cells from blood, cultured in vitro. This TCR was recovered from a human donor who had recovered from COVID-19. The chain joins TRBV29-1 to TRBJ2-2; 9 positions match TRBD1. The CDR3 DNA sequence: TGCAGCGTTCGTCCCGGGACAGGGAGCACCGGGGAGCTGTTTTTT. Protein sequence: CSVRPGTGSTGELFF.